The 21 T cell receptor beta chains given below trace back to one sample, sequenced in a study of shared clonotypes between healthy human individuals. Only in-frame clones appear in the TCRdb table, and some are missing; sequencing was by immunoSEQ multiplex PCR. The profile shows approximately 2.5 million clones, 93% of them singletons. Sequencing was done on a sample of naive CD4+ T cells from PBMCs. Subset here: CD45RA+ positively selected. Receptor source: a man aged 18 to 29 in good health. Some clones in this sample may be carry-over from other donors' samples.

In DNA form, the CDR3 reads TGTGCCTGGAGCAACGTAGGGTCCCCGGTCCTCCACTTT. It codes for CAWSNVGSPVLHF. V and J are TRBV30 and TRBJ1-6, with unresolved D. The CDR3 runs to 13 residues. Trimming took off 3 bases at V and 15 bases at J, with 18 bases between the two ends. Germline CDR1 is GTSNPN and CDR2 is SVGIG (reference sequence).

CDR3: CASSPTGTMNYGYTF. The DNA of the CDR3 is TGCGCCAGCAGCCCTACCGGGACAATGAACTATGGCTACACCTTC. This chain connects TRBV4-3 to TRBJ1-2; D is perhaps TRBD1 (6 bases). V gave up 4 bases and J gave up 2 bases, with 14 bases separating them. From germline, CDR1 is LGHNA and CDR2 YSLEER. This CDR3 comprises 15 residues.

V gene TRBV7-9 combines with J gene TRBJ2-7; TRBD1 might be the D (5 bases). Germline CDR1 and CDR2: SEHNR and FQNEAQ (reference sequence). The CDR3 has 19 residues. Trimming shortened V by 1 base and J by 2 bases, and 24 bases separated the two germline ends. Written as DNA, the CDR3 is TGTGCCAGCAGCTTAGGATTGGTAGGGGCCCGAAGAGAGACCTACGAGCAGTACTTC. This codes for CASSLGLVGARRETYEQYF.

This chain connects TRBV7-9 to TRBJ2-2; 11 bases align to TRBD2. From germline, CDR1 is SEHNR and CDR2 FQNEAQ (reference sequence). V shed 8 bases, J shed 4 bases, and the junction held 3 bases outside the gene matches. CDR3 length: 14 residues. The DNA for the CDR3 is TGTGCCAGCTCTAGCGGGAGGCGCACCGGGGAGCTGTTTTTT. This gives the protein CASSSGRRTGELFF.

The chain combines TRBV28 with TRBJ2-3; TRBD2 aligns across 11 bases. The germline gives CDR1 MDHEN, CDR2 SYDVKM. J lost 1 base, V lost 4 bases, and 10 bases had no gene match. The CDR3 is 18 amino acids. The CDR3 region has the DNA TGTGCCAGCAGTTCTAGCGGGAGGACGGAGGCGGGCACAGATACGCAGTATTTT. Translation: CASSSSGRTEAGTDTQYF.

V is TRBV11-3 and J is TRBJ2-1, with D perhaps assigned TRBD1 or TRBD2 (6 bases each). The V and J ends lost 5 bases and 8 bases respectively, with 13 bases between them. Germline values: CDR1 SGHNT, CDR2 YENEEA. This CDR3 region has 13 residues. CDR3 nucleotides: TGTGCCAGCAGCCTGGACGGGGGCGATGAGCAGTTCTTC. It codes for CASSLDGGDEQFF. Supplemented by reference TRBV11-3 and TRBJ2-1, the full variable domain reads EAGVVQSPRYKIIEKKQPVAFWCNPISGHNTLYWYLQNLGQGPELLIRYENEEAVDDSQLPKDRFSAERLKGVDSTLKIQPAELGDSAVYLCASSLDGGDEQFFGPGTRLTVL.

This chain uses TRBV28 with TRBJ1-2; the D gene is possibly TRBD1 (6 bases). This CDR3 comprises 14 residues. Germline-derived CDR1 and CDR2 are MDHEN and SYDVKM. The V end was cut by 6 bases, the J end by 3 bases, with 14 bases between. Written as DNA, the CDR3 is TGTGCCAGCAGCCCTTACAGGGTATACTATGGCTACACCTTC. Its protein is CASSPYRVYYGYTF.

DNA for the CDR3: TGTGCCAGCAGCCTGAGGAAAACTGAAGCTTTCTTT. This encodes CASSLRKTEAFF. V gene TRBV5-6 combines with J gene TRBJ1-1; D uncertain. Germline CDR1 SGHDT, CDR2 YYEEEE. V dropped 4 bases and J dropped 5 bases, with 9 bases sitting between them. The CDR3 consists of 12 residues.

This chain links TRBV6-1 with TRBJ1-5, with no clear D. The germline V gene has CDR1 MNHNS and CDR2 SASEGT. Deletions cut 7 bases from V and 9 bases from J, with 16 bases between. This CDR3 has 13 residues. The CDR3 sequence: CASTAGGPGPQHF. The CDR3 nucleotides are TGTGCCAGCACGGCAGGAGGACCGGGGCCCCAGCATTTT.

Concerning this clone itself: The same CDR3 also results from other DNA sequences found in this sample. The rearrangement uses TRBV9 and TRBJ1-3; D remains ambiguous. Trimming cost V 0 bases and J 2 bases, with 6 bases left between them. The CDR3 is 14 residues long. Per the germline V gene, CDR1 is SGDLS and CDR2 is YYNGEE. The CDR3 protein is CASSVGGAGNTIYF. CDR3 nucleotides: TGTGCCAGCAGCGTAGGGGGAGCTGGAAACACCATATATTTT.

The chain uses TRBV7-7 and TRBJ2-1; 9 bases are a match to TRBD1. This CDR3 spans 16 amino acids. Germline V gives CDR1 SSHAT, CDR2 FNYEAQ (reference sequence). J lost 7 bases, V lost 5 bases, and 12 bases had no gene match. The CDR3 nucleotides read TGTGCCAGCAGCCCAGCCGGGACAGGGAAGATGAATGAGCAGTTCTTC. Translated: CASSPAGTGKMNEQFF.

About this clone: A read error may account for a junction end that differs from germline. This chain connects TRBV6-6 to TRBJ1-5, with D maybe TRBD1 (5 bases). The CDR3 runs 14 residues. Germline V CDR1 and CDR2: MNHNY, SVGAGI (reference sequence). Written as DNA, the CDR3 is TGTGCCAGCAGTTATGGGGGGAGCAGTCAGCCCCAGCATTTT. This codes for CASSYGGSSQPQHF.

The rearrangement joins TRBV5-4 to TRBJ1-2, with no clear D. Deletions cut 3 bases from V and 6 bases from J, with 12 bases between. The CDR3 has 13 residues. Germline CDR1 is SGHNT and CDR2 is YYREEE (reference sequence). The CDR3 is CASSSGVDDGYTF. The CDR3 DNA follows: TGTGCCAGCAGCTCCGGGGTGGACGATGGCTACACCTTC.

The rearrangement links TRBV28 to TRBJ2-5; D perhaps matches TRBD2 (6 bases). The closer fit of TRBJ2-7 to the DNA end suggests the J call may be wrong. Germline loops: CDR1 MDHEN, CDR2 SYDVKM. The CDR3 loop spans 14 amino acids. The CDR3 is CASSLGGGVYEQYF. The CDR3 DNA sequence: TGTGCCAGCAGTTTGGGGGGAGGAGTTTACGAGCAGTACTTC.

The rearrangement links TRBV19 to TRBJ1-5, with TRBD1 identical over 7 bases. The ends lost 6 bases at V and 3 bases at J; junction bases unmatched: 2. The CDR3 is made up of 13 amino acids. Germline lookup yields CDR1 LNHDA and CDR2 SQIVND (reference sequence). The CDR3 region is CASRGQFNQPQHF. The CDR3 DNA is TGTGCCAGTAGGGGACAGTTCAATCAGCCCCAGCATTTT.

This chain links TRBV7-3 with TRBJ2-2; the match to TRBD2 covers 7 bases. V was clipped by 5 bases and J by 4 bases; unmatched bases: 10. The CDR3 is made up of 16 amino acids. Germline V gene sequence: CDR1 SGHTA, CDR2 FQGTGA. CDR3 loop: CASSPGLAVGTGELFF. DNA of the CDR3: TGTGCCAGCAGCCCCGGGCTAGCGGTCGGCACCGGGGAGCTGTTTTTT.

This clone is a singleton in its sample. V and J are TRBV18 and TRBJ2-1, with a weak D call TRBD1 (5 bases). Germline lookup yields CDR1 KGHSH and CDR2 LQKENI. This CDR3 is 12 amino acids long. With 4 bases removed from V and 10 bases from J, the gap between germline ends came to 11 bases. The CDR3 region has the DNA TGTGCCAGCTCACGACCGACAGAAGAGCAGTTCTTC. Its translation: CASSRPTEEQFF.

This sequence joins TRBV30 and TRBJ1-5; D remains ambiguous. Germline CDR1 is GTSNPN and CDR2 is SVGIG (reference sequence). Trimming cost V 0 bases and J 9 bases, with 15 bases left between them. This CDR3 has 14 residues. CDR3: CAWSVLLGVGPQHF. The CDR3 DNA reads TGTGCCTGGAGTGTACTTCTGGGTGTTGGGCCCCAGCATTTT.

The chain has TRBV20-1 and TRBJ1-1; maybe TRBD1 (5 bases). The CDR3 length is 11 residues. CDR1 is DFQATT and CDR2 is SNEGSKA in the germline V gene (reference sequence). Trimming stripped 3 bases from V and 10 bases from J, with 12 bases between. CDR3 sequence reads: CSASSREAAFF. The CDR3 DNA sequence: TGCAGTGCTAGTAGCAGGGAGGCAGCTTTCTTT.

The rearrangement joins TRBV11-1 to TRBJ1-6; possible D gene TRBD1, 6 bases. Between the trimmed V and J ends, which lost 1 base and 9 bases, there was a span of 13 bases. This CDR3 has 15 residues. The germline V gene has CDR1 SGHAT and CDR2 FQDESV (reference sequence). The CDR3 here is CASSLELGHLSPLHF. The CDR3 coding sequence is TGTGCCAGCAGCTTAGAATTGGGACATCTTTCACCCCTCCACTTT.

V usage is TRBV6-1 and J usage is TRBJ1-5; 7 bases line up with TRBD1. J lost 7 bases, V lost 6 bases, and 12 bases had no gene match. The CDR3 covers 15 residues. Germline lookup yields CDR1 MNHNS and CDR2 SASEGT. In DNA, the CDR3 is TGTGCCAGCAGGGAAAATGACAGGGAGAGACAGCCCCAGCATTTT. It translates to CASRENDRERQPQHF.